The source of this TCR beta chain is a study of shared clonotypes between healthy human individuals. Trimming took 3 bases from V and 5 from J, leaving 19 bases between them. The germline V gene has CDR1 MDHEN and CDR2 SYDVKM. The CDR3 runs 16 residues. About this clone: What it binds is unknown.

The naive CD8 subset, CD45RO-negative cells positively selected for CCR7, excluded terminally differentiated effector memory CD45RA+ cells. TCRdb's copy holds only in-frame clones and misses some; the assay was immunoSEQ multiplex PCR. Of 550,000 to 750,000 clones listed, about 95% are singletons. Findings and caveats of the study: Larger estimated richness was generally seen in naive subsets than in memory subsets.

The receptor's source is a woman aged 25 to 39 in good health. The J gene is TRBJ1-1, the V gene TRBV28; D perhaps matches TRBD1 (6 bases). Input material: naive CD8+ T cells sorted from blood. This CDR3 is CASSFTGGPLWTEAFF. DNA of the CDR3: TGTGCCAGCAGTTTCACTGGGGGGCCCCTTTGGACTGAAGCTTTCTTT.